Listed below are T cell receptor beta chains from one sample, sequenced in a study of CD8+ T cells in alopecia areata. Only in-frame clones appear in the TCRdb table, and some are missing; sequencing was by immunoSEQ multiplex PCR. The sample records about 64,000 clones, roughly 50% being singletons. The sequenced sample was CD8+ T cells sorted from blood, obtained around week 37, from a patient treated with tofacitinib. The receptor source for this set is a human donor with alopecia areata. Each CDR3 is given with its conserved first and last residue. The order of the fields is clone size, D gene, J gene, V gene, CDR3 protein, CDR3 DNA. D genes are given only for firm matches. Not every row has a clone size; where given, it reads once, few, many or a size class.

>.|.|TRBJ1-1|TRBV6-4
CASSDSCILPMNTEAFF
TGTGCCAGCAGTGACTCTTGTATCCTCCCCATGAACACTGAAGCTTTCTTT
>.|.|TRBJ2-2|TRBV6-6
CASTGTNTGELFF
TGTGCCAGCACAGGGACGAACACCGGGGAGCTGTTTTTT
>.|.|TRBJ1-2|TRBV29-1
CSVELPESGYTF
TGCAGCGTTGAACTACCGGAGAGTGGCTACACCTTC
>.|TRBD2|TRBJ2-7|TRBV4-1
CASSLESGGIYEQYF
TGCGCCAGCAGCCTGGAAAGCGGGGGAATCTACGAGCAGTACTTC
>.|.|TRBJ2-1|TRBV4-1
CASSLPLRYNEQFF
TGCGCCAGCAGCCTCCCCCTACGCTACAATGAGCAGTTCTTC
>.|.|TRBJ1-2|TRBV27
CATSRGTANYGYTF
TGTGCCACCTCTCGTGGGACGGCCAACTATGGCTACACCTTC
>.|TRBD2|TRBJ2-7|TRBV5-5
CASRPVGGVHSYEQYF
TGTGCCAGCAGGCCCGTGGGAGGGGTTCACTCCTACGAGCAGTACTTC
>.|TRBD2|TRBJ2-5|TRBV4-1
CASSNPSGQETQYF
TGCGCCAGCAGCAATCCTAGCGGCCAAGAGACCCAGTACTTC
>few|.|TRBJ2-7|TRBV15
CATSRDRGQSYEQYF
TGTGCCACCAGCAGAGATCGGGGGCAGAGCTACGAGCAGTACTTC
>few|.|TRBJ2-7|TRBV27
CASSLNPEIYEQYF
TGTGCCAGCAGTTTAAATCCGGAGATCTACGAGCAGTACTTC
>.|.|TRBJ2-2|TRBV9
CAQRAPTFGVINTGELFF
TGTGCCCAGAGGGCCCCAACATTTGGGGTCATCAACACCGGGGAGCTGTTTTTT
>.|.|TRBJ2-7|TRBV5-1
CASSSSGLDYEQYF
TGCGCCAGCAGCTCGAGCGGTCTCGACTACGAGCAGTACTTC
>few|TRBD1|TRBJ2-7|TRBV5-6
CASSFSTGGISYEQYF
TGTGCCAGCAGCTTTAGTACAGGGGGCATCTCCTACGAGCAGTACTTC
>.|TRBD1|TRBJ2-7|TRBV27
CASSLGQGPYEQYF
TGTGCCAGCAGTTTGGGACAGGGCCCCTACGAGCAGTACTTC
>.|.|TRBJ2-7|TRBV29-1
CSVFGGSEAREQYF
TGCAGCGTTTTCGGTGGGAGCGAGGCGCGCGAGCAGTACTTC
>.|TRBD1|TRBJ1-1|TRBV29-1
CSVAGGNMNTEAFF
TGCAGCGTTGCAGGGGGTAATATGAACACTGAAGCTTTCTTT
>.|TRBD1|TRBJ2-7|TRBV5-1
CASSAGQGYEQYF
TGCGCCAGCAGCGCAGGACAGGGCTACGAGCAGTACTTC
>.|TRBD2|TRBJ2-7|TRBV15
CATSSSGRANEQYF
TGTGCCACCAGCAGTAGCGGGAGGGCCAACGAGCAGTACTTC
>few|TRBD2|TRBJ2-5|TRBV29-1
CSVRTSVETQYF
TGCAGCGTCAGGACTAGCGTTGAGACCCAGTACTTC
>few|TRBD1|TRBJ1-5|TRBV7-8
CASSLDREPQHF
TGTGCCAGCAGCCTCGACAGGGAGCCCCAGCATTTT
>.|.|TRBJ2-7|TRBV29-1
CSVYMGDGYEQYF
TGCAGCGTTTATATGGGGGATGGCTACGAGCAGTACTTC
>few|.|TRBJ2-3|TRBV28
CASRPVRGTDTQYF
TGTGCCAGCAGACCCGTTCGGGGCACAGATACGCAGTATTTT